This TCR beta chain came from a study of early T cells in non-severe SARS-CoV-2 infection. Study-wide findings and caveats: Matching results from VDJdb favored anti-spike CD8 responses, leaving private and CD4 specificities undetected.

Unique molecular identifiers were attached to individual cDNA molecules. In TCRdb, the 5' RACE reads were re-called with MiXCR into one record per CDR3 protein. The sample consists of roughly 40,000 distinct CDR3 sequences, around 6.5% of them appearing once. To note about this clonotype: Its target is not known.

J gave up 5 bases and V 7 bases, and 6 bases lay outside the gene matches. CDR3 size: 13 residues. This chain uses TRBV12-3 or TRBV12-4 with TRBJ2-7; 9 nucleotides match TRBD2. Sequencing was done on a sample of whole blood. The source is an adult who was a healthcare worker with PCR-confirmed SARS-CoV-2 infection or an uninfected control (not recorded which). The CDR3 loop reads CASTGTSRNEQYF. DNA of the CDR3: TGTGCCAGCACTGGGACTAGCAGAAACGAGCAGTACTTC.